This T cell receptor (beta chain) was recorded in a study of blood T cell repertoires in COVID-19. Study details: Collection of acute and convalescent COVID-19 samples took place in the United States, Italy and Spain. From T cells, B-cell-depleted T cells, or PBMCs came the material, which was cDNA or gDNA.

Original data processing: Reference gene primer amplification gave nucleated cell count estimates. Sequenced by immunoSEQ multiplex PCR; TCRdb stores in-frame clones only, minus some. The DNA gave D and trimming, while V, J and clone size come from that table. The sample records about 73,000 clones, 82% being singletons. The V gene end was trimmed by 8 bases and the J gene end by 6 bases; junction bases not matched to a gene: 10. The CDR3 runs 13 residues. The germline V gene encodes CDR1 SQVTM and CDR2 ANQGSEA. V and J are TRBV29-1 and TRBJ2-7; 10 nucleotides align to TRBD1. The TCR was taken from a woman in her sixties or seventies with acute or convalescent COVID-19. The specimen was peripheral blood. The CDR3 DNA follows: TGCAGCATATTGGGACAGGGGAACCCCGAGCAGTACTTC. Amino acids: CSILGQGNPEQYF.